A single sample is the source of the 19 T cell receptor beta chains below, sequenced in a study of T cell repertoires in cytomegalovirus infection. TCRdb independently ran MiXCR on the reads; one entry per CDR3 protein. The table shows about 46,000 distinct CDR3 sequences, with approximately 22% occurring only once. These TCRs are of unknown antigen specificity. Sequences were obtained from PBMCs, sequenced either directly or after in vitro stimulation (not recorded which). These receptor sequences come from a human donor in good health (CMV status not recorded). Some clones in this sample may be carry-over from other donors' samples.

This clonotype came up many times. V gene TRBV7-2 combines with J gene TRBJ2-3; D possibly corresponds to TRBD2 (6 bases). The germline CDR1 and CDR2 sequences are SGHTA and FQGNSA. The CDR3 runs to 11 residues. The CDR3 bases are TGTGCGAGCGGGAGCACAGATACGCAGTATTTT. Its protein product is CASGSTDTQYF.

This clonotype was detected only a few times. The rearrangement joins TRBV15 to TRBJ2-7; no clear D. The ends were cut back, 1 base at V and 2 bases at J, with 6 bases in the middle. CDR1 and CDR2 (germline): LNHNV, YYDKDF (reference sequence). The CDR3 is 13 residues long. CDR3 sequence reads: CATSRVPAYEQYF. The CDR3 region has the DNA TGTGCCACCAGCAGAGTCCCCGCCTACGAGCAGTACTTC.

This clonotype was counted at least ten times. This chain uses TRBV7-2 with TRBJ2-7, with TRBD2 as a possible D gene (5 bases). Trimming removed 5 bases at V and 4 bases at J, with 12 bases between. This CDR3 contains 13 residues. The germline V gene encodes CDR1 SGHTA and CDR2 FQGNSA. CDR3 sequence (DNA): TGTGCCAGCAGCCCGCTAGCACGATACGAGCAGTACTTC. This codes for CASSPLARYEQYF.

This clonotype was detected only a few times. The chain links TRBV27 to TRBJ2-1; 11 bases fit TRBD2. The CDR3 has 14 amino acids. With 7 bases clipped from V and 4 bases from J, the junction kept 3 bases outside the gene matches. Germline assignment: CDR1 MNHEY and CDR2 SMNVEV (reference sequence). DNA of the CDR3: TGTGCCAGCACCTGGACTAGCGGGTACAATGAGCAGTTCTTC. Residues: CASTWTSGYNEQFF.

This clonotype was detected many times. The chain is built from TRBV7-9 and TRBJ1-6; D possibly corresponds to TRBD1 (6 bases). CDR1 is SEHNR, CDR2 FQNEAQ, per germline (reference sequence). V gave up 5 bases and J gave up 1 base, with 12 bases separating them. The CDR3 spans 16 residues. The CDR3 DNA is TGTGCCAGCAGCCTCAGGCAGGGGTCCTATAATTCACCCCTCCACTTT. Protein: CASSLRQGSYNSPLHF.

This chain connects TRBV12-3 or TRBV12-4 to TRBJ2-5; TRBD1 aligns across 7 bases. This CDR3 has 13 amino acids. The junction had 2 bases not matched to a gene; V was cut back by 3 bases and J by 4 bases. For the CDR3, the DNA is TGTGCCAGCAGTTTGGACAGGCCAGAGACCCAGTACTTC. It codes for CASSLDRPETQYF.

This clonotype was observed a handful of times. The chain couples TRBV27 to TRBJ2-1; no reliable D call. The CDR3 is 15 amino acids. V was cut by 2 bases and J by 0 bases, with 8 bases left in between. CDR1 and CDR2 (germline): MNHEY, SMNVEV (reference sequence). The CDR3 region has the DNA TGTGCCAGCAGTTTAGGGCGGAGCTCCTACAATGAGCAGTTCTTC. Protein product: CASSLGRSSYNEQFF.

This clonotype came up a few times. CDR3 nucleotide sequence: TGTGCCAGCAGCTTCCCCTCGAACCCCTACGAGCAGTACTTC. This encodes CASSFPSNPYEQYF. The chain carries TRBV7-9 and TRBJ2-7; D not certain. V was trimmed by 3 bases and J by 2 bases, leaving 11 bases between them. The V gene's germline CDR1 is SEHNR and CDR2 FQNEAQ (reference sequence). CDR3 size: 14 residues.

This sequence joins TRBV2 and TRBJ2-3; TRBD2 matches at 9 bases. The trim removed 6 bases at V and 5 bases at J, leaving 12 bases unmatched. The CDR3 has 16 residues. Germline CDR1 SNHLY, CDR2 FYNNEI. The CDR3 region has the DNA TGTGCCAGCAGCGCGCGGGGAGCGGGAGGTGGAGATACGCAGTATTTT. Translating gives CASSARGAGGGDTQYF.

This rearrangement joins TRBV7-6 to TRBJ2-2; TRBD2 agrees at 8 bases. V lost 3 bases and J lost 4; bases outside the gene matches: 7. The germline gives CDR1 SGHVS, CDR2 FNYEAQ. The CDR3 is 16 residues long. The CDR3 DNA reads TGTGCCAGCAGCTTCCGGGGAGCGGGAGTCACCGGGGAGCTGTTTTTT. Its translation: CASSFRGAGVTGELFF. The variable domain in full, with the rest retrieved from reference TRBV7-6 and TRBJ2-2, is GAGVSQSPRYKVTKRGQDVALRCDPISGHVSLYWYRQALGQGPEFLTYFNYEAQQDKSGLPNDRFSAERPEGSISTLTIQRTEQRDSAMYRCASSFRGAGVTGELFFGEGSRLTVL.

The CDR3 reads CASSGQLGEAFF. Here the CDR3 DNA reads TGTGCCAGCTCGGGTCAGTTGGGTGAAGCTTTCTTT. The chain couples TRBV27 to TRBJ1-1; D ambiguous. This CDR3 contains 12 residues. Germline-derived CDR1 and CDR2 are MNHEY and SMNVEV (reference sequence). V lost 8 bases and J lost 7, with 14 bases in between.

This clonotype was picked up many times. The rearrangement uses TRBV23-1 and TRBJ1-5; D ambiguous. Being an ORF, TRBV23-1 has a function that is uncertain. The CDR3 is 18 amino acids. V shed 3 bases and J shed 1 base, with 19 bases lying between them. The CDR3 loop is CASSHPGFPLESNQPQHF. The CDR3 coding sequence is TGCGCCAGCAGTCACCCCGGATTCCCCCTGGAGAGCAATCAGCCCCAGCATTTT.

V and J are TRBV5-1 and TRBJ2-5; D is perhaps TRBD2 (5 bases). There are 14 residues in the CDR3. Looked up from germline, CDR1 is SGHRS and CDR2 is YFSETQ. V gave up 4 bases and J gave up 1 base, with 11 bases separating them. Written as DNA, the CDR3 is TGCGCCAGCAGCAATACTAGGTCCCAAGAGACCCAGTACTTC. It translates to CASSNTRSQETQYF. Complete variable domain (other parts from reference TRBV5-1 and TRBJ2-5): KAGVTQTPRYLIKTRGQQVTLSCSPISGHRSVSWYQQTPGQGLQFLFEYFSETQRNKGNFPGRFSGRQFSNSRSEMNVSTLELGDSALYLCASSNTRSQETQYFGPGTRLLVL.

In its sample, this clonotype was seen many times. This chain links TRBV18 with TRBJ2-7; 7 positions agree with TRBD2. V lost 2 bases to trimming and J lost 5 bases; unmatched junction nucleotides: 9. Per germline, CDR1 KGHSH and CDR2 LQKENI. The CDR3 has 15 amino acids. This CDR3 is CASSPGDYRVHEQYF. CDR3 DNA sequence: TGTGCCAGCTCACCAGGGGACTATCGCGTCCACGAGCAGTACTTC.

This clonotype was picked up a small number of times. The DNA of the CDR3 is TGTGCCATCAGTGAGTCACAGGGTGGAATCCGTAATCAGCCCCAGCATTTT. As protein: CAISESQGGIRNQPQHF. The chain recombines TRBV10-3 with TRBJ1-5; weak D call: TRBD1 (6 bases). The germline V gene encodes CDR1 ENHRY and CDR2 SYGVKD. V was clipped by 0 bases and J by 4 bases, with 16 bases between them. This CDR3 is 17 amino acids long.

J is TRBJ2-7 and V is TRBV7-6; D is possibly TRBD2 (5 bases). V was shortened by 1 base and J by 2 bases, with 9 bases between the two germline ends. The CDR3 is 14 residues long. CDR1 is SGHVS, CDR2 FNYEAQ, per germline. The CDR3 spells CASSLGGIAYEQYF. In DNA, the CDR3 is TGTGCCAGCAGCTTAGGAGGGATCGCCTACGAGCAGTACTTC.

The V and J genes are TRBV2 and TRBJ2-3; TRBD1 is a possible D gene (6 bases). V was cut by 7 bases and J by 0 bases, with 11 bases left in between. Germline loops: CDR1 SNHLY, CDR2 FYNNEI. This CDR3 spans 14 amino acids. The CDR3 DNA reads TGTGCCAGCAAGAGCACAGGGAGCACAGATACGCAGTATTTT. Amino acids: CASKSTGSTDTQYF.

At least ten counts were recorded for this clonotype. Germline and junction disagree at one end, which may indicate a read error. The rearrangement links TRBV7-2 to TRBJ2-3; 9 positions agree with TRBD1. Germline V CDR1 and CDR2: SGHTA, FQGNSA. There are 17 residues in the CDR3. The DNA of the CDR3 is TGTGCCAGCAGCTTAGTTGGGGGACAGGGCGTCACAAATACGCAGTATTTT. Encoded protein: CASSLVGGQGVTNTQYF.

In its sample, this clonotype was seen a few times. The chain joins TRBV24-1 to TRBJ1-5, with TRBD1 matching 7 bases. Germline CDR1 is KGHDR and CDR2 is SFDVKD. This CDR3 contains 16 residues. V gave up 3 bases and J gave up 4 bases; unmatched junction bases: 8. For the CDR3, the DNA is TGTGCCACCAGTGATGGTTCCAGGGGGAGGAATCAGCCCCAGCATTTT. Protein sequence: CATSDGSRGRNQPQHF.